The source of this T cell receptor (beta chain) is a study of shared clonotypes between healthy human individuals (TCRdb year 2020). Study-wide context: Three men and two women, aged 18 to 49 years, made up the cohort. To estimate repertoire size and how much clonotype sharing occurs between individuals, the study deeply sequenced the blood TCR repertoires of several healthy adults. For each donor, CD4 naive and CD4 memory were each given three plates, CD8 naive was given two plates, and CD8 memory was given one plate. To increase sequencing depth and limit assay-specific biases, different laboratories used diverse techniques to prepare libraries and sequence TCR repertoires. Each donor's leukapheresis produced roughly between roughly 0.85 and 10 billion PBMCs. Overall study results and their limits: Rarefaction of sorted-subset datasets indicated incomplete sequencing despite the large sequencing depth. Pairwise subsampling indicated that sequencing depth was expected to affect the degree of clonotype sharing among donors. Sampling was limited to blood, and TCR repertoires in tissue likely differ from TCR repertoires in blood. Naive subsets generally had larger estimated clonotype richness than memory subsets did. Because the study included a small number of donors, the genetic and exposure-history diversity represented was limited. About 4.5% of naive CD4, 3.5% of naive CD8, 2% to 2.5% of memory CD4, and about 0.4% of memory CD8 clonotypes were shared across a few donors. Compared with non-shared clonotypes, the clonotypes found in all four sorted-subset donors had higher generation probabilities.

For the CD8 naive samples, CD45RO-negative cells were positively selected for CCR7, yielding a CD45RA+CCR7+ population from which TemRA cells were excluded. Donors were healthy HIV-negative adults with no recently reported acute infections or vaccinations. Every donor was a Caucasian adult residing in Nashville, Tennessee, USA. Blood was obtained by leukapheresis, after which PBMCs were separated by Ficoll-Histopaque density gradient centrifugation and cryopreserved in liquid nitrogen vapor phase. Analytical flow cytometry was used to check the purity and quantity of each magnetically sorted T cell population. From each sorted fraction, genomic DNA was isolated and quantified by UV absorbance on a Nanodrop 2000c. Note on this clone: Its specific antigen is unknown. No much larger clone is present one base from it, and per-base qualities are unavailable.

The CDR3 holds 14 amino acids from the cysteine to the phenylalanine. Only the CDR3 region is kept as DNA, spanning 42 bases read in frame from base 1. The germline V gene encodes CDR1 MNHEY and CDR2 SMNVEV (reference sequence). V sheds 4 bases and J sheds 4 bases, leaving 13 bases between their ends. Using the deep immunoSEQ assay, TCR CDR3 regions were amplified from genomic DNA by multiplex PCR. Extracted genomic DNA from each cell subset was spread evenly across all wells of several immunoSEQ 96-well plates, with each plate serving as a replicate. For sorted subsets, approximately 210 ng genomic DNA, equal to 25,000 to 35,000 T cell genomes, was loaded into each replicate PCR. Purified libraries were measured with a Qubit 3.0 fluorometer, size-checked on a Bioanalyzer 2100, and measured again with the KAPA Library Quantification kit. A separate single-read 150-cycle Illumina NextSeq 550 flow cell was used to sequence each immunoSEQ 96-well plate. As for the original processing: Because only junctional sequences without quality scores were contained in the immunoSEQ output, filtering matching that applied to full-length reads could not be performed. Sequences were annotated with PyIR, a Python wrapper for IgBLAST v1.9, using IMGT germline references to assign V/J genes and CDR3. Any read was removed if the V/J assignment was weak (E-value above 1e-6), the CDR3 was missing, or the read contained stop codons, out-of-frame junctions, or ambiguous translated residues. V3J clonotypes were defined as sequences sharing an identical inferred V gene, J gene, and CDR3 amino acid sequence. To compute the percentage overlap between repertoires, the number of shared unique clonotypes was divided by the size of the smaller repertoire. Three approaches were used to assess repertoire richness: RTK rarefaction, the Chao1 estimator, and Recon v2.1 estimates of unobserved clonotypes. For all TCRbeta clonotypes obtained by the gDNA method from a few donors, generation probabilities were computed with OLGA. TCRdb re-hosts the immuneACCESS table, in-frame sequences only. Its copies lack some clones; in the studies checked, an unresolved V gene accounts for under half of them, and the cause for the rest is not known. V, J and clone size reflect that table, while D and trimming were determined from the DNA. Recorded for this sample are around 1.9 million clones; about 94% of them occurred a single time. The top ten clones comprise roughly 1.7% of the sample.

The receptor's source is a man between 18 and 35 years old in good health. Some clones in this sample may be carry-over from other donors' samples. This chain is built from TRBV27 and TRBJ1-2; tentative D gene TRBD1, with 5 bases matching. The sample was naive CD8+ T cells from PBMCs. What the cell subset or site label conveys for this sample: CD45RA+CCR7+. The CDR3 reads as follows: CASSWRGAAYGYTF. The sequence in DNA is TGTGCCAGCAGTTGGAGGGGCGCCGCCTATGGCTACACCTTC.